This TCR beta chain was recovered during a study of identical twins. Study findings and constraints: Fewer insertions were carried by abundant cord blood beta clonotypes, but none was seen in memory repertoires. Out-of-frame beta chain sequences displayed weaker excess sharing between twins.

A note on this clonotype: The antigen is undetermined.

Template switching added a universal primer site; cDNA carried unique molecular identifiers. TCRdb processed the 5' RACE reads anew with MiXCR; each CDR3 protein has one entry. Here the sample spans 400,000 to 600,000 distinct CDR3 sequences, about a fifth being singletons. CDR3 length: 14 residues. CDR1 and CDR2 from the germline V gene are SGHAT and FQNNGV. Trimming cost V 5 bases and J 10 bases, with 18 bases left between them. These same records also appear under a second study, on yellow fever vaccine responses in identical twins.

The chain recombines TRBV11-2 with TRBJ2-1; D gene unclear. Sequencing input: CD4+ T cells sorted from blood. The clonotype comes from a woman aged 18-35 years in good health. In DNA form, the CDR3 reads TGTGCCAGCAGCCTCTACGTCTCCTTCGGGGAGCAGTTCTTC. Translation: CASSLYVSFGEQFF.